The rows below give T cell receptor beta chains drawn from one sample of a study of cytomegalovirus exposure and HLA in healthy donors. Here immunoSEQ multiplex PCR was the method, and the copy in TCRdb shows in-frame clones only, minus some. The data show some 90,000 clones, with around 77% seen just once and over 0.5% held by the top ten. The sequenced material came from PBMCs. The receptors shown here come from a man aged 25-45 years in good health and CMV-seronegative. The CDR3 runs from the conserved cysteine through the conserved F or W. A D gene is named only where the DNA matches it firmly. The listing skips clone size in some rows; elsewhere it reads once, few, many or a size class.

clone_size	d_call	cdr3_length	v_call	j_call	cdr3_aa	cdr3_nt
NA	NA	16	TRBV4-1	TRBJ1-6	CASSQDGASAWEPLHF	TGCGCCAGCAGCCAAGATGGGGCCTCCGCCTGGGAACCCCTCCACTTT
few	NA	15	TRBV9	TRBJ2-3	CASSVELAITDTQYF	TGTGCCAGCAGCGTAGAGCTAGCGATCACAGATACGCAGTATTTT
few	NA	16	TRBV10-3	TRBJ1-2	CAISDSRAGYNYGYTF	TGTGCCATCAGTGATTCAAGGGCAGGGTATAACTATGGCTACACCTTC
few	TRBD1	15	TRBV6-5	TRBJ2-4	CASSPTTGSGNIQYF	TGTGCCAGCAGTCCGACGACAGGGTCGGGAAACATTCAGTACTTC
NA	NA	16	TRBV29-1	TRBJ1-2	CSVEDASGGTNYGYTF	TGCAGCGTTGAAGACGCTTCGGGGGGAACTAACTATGGCTACACCTTC
few	NA	13	TRBV4-2	TRBJ1-1	CASSARQDTEAFF	TGTGCCAGCAGCGCGAGACAGGACACTGAAGCTTTCTTT
NA	NA	18	TRBV12-5	TRBJ1-1	CASGFPIDSSPLNTEAFF	TGTGCTAGTGGTTTTCCAATCGACAGCTCCCCCTTGAACACTGAAGCTTTCTTT
NA	NA	13	TRBV7-2	TRBJ2-7	CASSFGPTYEQYF	TGTGCCAGCAGCTTTGGGCCTACCTACGAGCAGTACTTC
NA	NA	15	TRBV5-6	TRBJ1-2	CASSSQKTPYYGYTF	TGTGCCAGCAGCTCACAAAAAACACCCTACTATGGCTACACCTTC
NA	TRBD1	14	TRBV7-8	TRBJ1-2	CASRQTTGGSGYTF	TGTGCCAGCAGACAGACAACAGGGGGCTCTGGCTACACCTTC
few	TRBD1	15	TRBV7-9	TRBJ1-5	CASSLGTGVNQPQHF	TGTGCCAGCAGCTTAGGGACAGGGGTAAATCAGCCCCAGCATTTT
NA	TRBD2	16	TRBV4-1	TRBJ2-2	CASSQEAGGVPGELFF	TGCGCCAGCAGCCAAGAAGCGGGAGGGGTCCCCGGGGAGCTGTTTTTT
once	NA	14	TRBV9	TRBJ1-3	CASSAAGGGNTIYF	TGTGCCAGCAGCGCCGCGGGTGGAGGAAACACCATATATTTT
NA	TRBD1	13	TRBV6-5	TRBJ2-1	CASRTGGNYEQFF	TGTGCCAGCCGGACAGGGGGCAACTATGAGCAGTTCTTC
NA	TRBD1	15	TRBV5-1	TRBJ1-1	CASSLGQGAATEAFF	TGCGCCAGCAGCTTGGGACAGGGGGCGGCCACTGAAGCTTTCTTT
few	NA	14	TRBV6-6	TRBJ2-7	CASSTRGPTYEQYF	TGTGCCAGCAGTACCAGGGGACCGACCTACGAGCAGTACTTC
NA	NA	14	TRBV14	TRBJ1-1	CASRGGVWSTEAFF	TGTGCCAGCAGGGGGGGGGTTTGGAGCACTGAAGCTTTCTTT
NA	NA	15	TRBV5-1	TRBJ2-3	CASSLEEATGDTQYF	TGCGCCAGCAGCTTGGAGGAAGCGACGGGAGATACGCAGTATTTT
few	NA	12	TRBV6-1	TRBJ2-7	CASRGQGNEQYF	TGTGCCAGCAGGGGTCAGGGGAACGAGCAGTACTTC
NA	TRBD1	16	TRBV19	TRBJ2-2	CASRPDRGPNTGELFF	TGTGCCAGTAGACCCGACAGGGGGCCGAACACCGGGGAGCTGTTTTTT
NA	NA	13	TRBV21-1	TRBJ1-2	CASPGTGENGYTF	TGTGCCAGCCCCGGGACAGGGGAAAATGGCTACACCTTC
NA	TRBD1	15	TRBV11-2	TRBJ2-5	CASSLKTGLGETQYF	TGTGCCAGCAGCTTAAAGACAGGGTTGGGAGAGACCCAGTACTTC
NA	TRBD2	18	TRBV5-1	TRBJ2-1	CASSLAPGLAGVKNEQFF	TGCGCCAGCAGCTTGGCCCCGGGACTAGCGGGAGTTAAAAATGAGCAGTTCTTC
NA	NA	14	TRBV5-1	TRBJ1-6	CASSLEHSNSPLHF	TGCGCCAGCAGCTTGGAGCACAGTAATTCACCCCTCCACTTT
NA	NA	15	TRBV9	TRBJ1-2	CASSARTGQHDGYTF	TGTGCCAGCAGCGCCAGAACAGGTCAACACGATGGCTACACCTTC
NA	TRBD1	13	TRBV25-1	TRBJ1-2	CASSEQGALGYTF	TGTGCCAGCAGTGAACAGGGGGCGCTGGGCTACACCTTC
NA	TRBD1	15	TRBV13	TRBJ1-6	CASSLGRGPNSPLHF	TGTGCCAGCAGCTTAGGGAGGGGGCCCAATTCACCCCTCCACTTT
NA	NA	16	TRBV5-1	TRBJ1-1	CASSLGVKDSAGSAFF	TGCGCCAGCAGCTTAGGCGTAAAGGACAGCGCAGGGTCGGCTTTCTTT
NA	TRBD1	15	TRBV10-3	TRBJ1-5	CAISDRGTGVQPQHF	TGTGCCATCAGTGATAGGGGGACAGGGGTTCAGCCCCAGCATTTT
once	NA	17	TRBV14	TRBJ1-1	CASSQGVRTALNTEAFF	TGTGCCAGCAGCCAAGGGGTTAGGACAGCTTTGAACACTGAAGCTTTCTTT
NA	NA	14	TRBV10-1	TRBJ2-1	CASSETRQDLEQFF	TGCGCCAGCAGTGAGACCCGACAGGACCTTGAGCAGTTCTTC
NA	NA	12	TRBV29-1	TRBJ1-2	CSADTANYGYTF	TGCAGCGCTGACACAGCTAACTATGGCTACACCTTC
NA	NA	15	TRBV9	TRBJ2-5	CASSVGEGRQETQYF	TGTGCCAGCAGCGTAGGCGAGGGTAGACAAGAGACCCAGTACTTC
NA	NA	12	TRBV5-6	TRBJ1-2	CASSLTDYGYTF	TGTGCCAGCAGCTTGACTGATTATGGCTACACCTTC
NA	NA	12	TRBV9	TRBJ2-7	CASSVGDSEQYF	TGTGCCAGCAGCGTAGGTGACAGCGAGCAGTACTTC
NA	TRBD1	13	TRBV18	TRBJ1-1	CASSDDRDSEAFF	TGTGCCAGCTCCGACGACAGGGACTCTGAAGCTTTCTTT
NA	TRBD1	20	TRBV15	TRBJ1-5	CATSPQDRGSLTYSNQPQHF	TGTGCCACCAGCCCCCAAGACAGGGGATCCTTGACTTATAGCAATCAGCCCCAGCATTTT
NA	TRBD1	15	TRBV19	TRBJ1-5	CASSNRGKNNQPQHF	TGTGCCAGTAGCAACAGGGGGAAGAACAATCAGCCCCAGCATTTT
NA	NA	14	TRBV5-8	TRBJ2-7	CASSLRWTNYEQYF	TGTGCCAGCAGCTTGAGATGGACAAACTACGAGCAGTACTTC
NA	NA	20	TRBV5-1	TRBJ1-2	CASSLVGHWARRIHIYGYTF	TGCGCCAGCAGCTTGGTGGGACATTGGGCCAGGCGGATCCATATCTATGGCTACACCTTC
NA	TRBD1	19	TRBV30	TRBJ1-3	CAWSVASGTGEFSGNTIYF	TGTGCCTGGAGTGTCGCTTCCGGGACAGGGGAATTCTCTGGAAACACCATATATTTT
once	TRBD2	16	TRBV5-1	TRBJ2-3	CASSPGLAGVTDTQYF	TGCGCCAGCAGCCCTGGACTAGCGGGAGTCACAGATACGCAGTATTTT
NA	NA	13	TRBV15	TRBJ1-3	CATSRGPGNTIYF	TGTGCCACCAGCAGGGGCCCTGGAAACACCATATATTTT
NA	NA	12	TRBV7-9	TRBJ2-7	CSSSPIPYEQYF	TGTTCCAGCAGCCCCATCCCATACGAGCAGTACTTC
NA	NA	11	TRBV29-1	TRBJ2-1	CSVEVNNEQFF	TGCAGCGTTGAAGTCAACAATGAGCAGTTCTTC
NA	NA	14	TRBV6-6	TRBJ2-1	CASSETDSYNEQFF	TGTGCTAGCAGTGAGACAGACTCCTACAATGAGCAGTTCTTC
NA	TRBD2	15	TRBV11-3	TRBJ2-5	CASSRGGKARETQYF	TGTGCCAGCAGCCGGGGGGGCAAAGCGCGAGAGACCCAGTACTTC
NA	TRBD1	15	TRBV4-1	TRBJ2-5	CASSQATGGAETQYF	TGCGCCAGCAGCCAAGCGACAGGGGGCGCCGAGACCCAGTACTTC
NA	NA	15	TRBV4-1	TRBJ1-1	CASSQASLGGEPAFF	TGCGCCAGCAGCCAAGCATCATTGGGAGGGGAGCCAGCTTTCTTT
NA	NA	13	TRBV9	TRBJ2-5	CASSGAPEETQYF	TGTGCCAGCAGCGGAGCGCCCGAGGAGACCCAGTACTTC
NA	NA	15	TRBV5-1	TRBJ2-1	CASSLDGGRDYEQFF	TGCGCCAGCAGCTTGGATGGCGGGCGGGACTATGAGCAGTTCTTC
NA	NA	15	TRBV27	TRBJ2-1	CASSFGGRSYNEQFF	TGTGCCAGCAGTTTTGGGGGGAGGTCCTACAATGAGCAGTTCTTC